One and the same sample provided the 29 T cell receptor beta chains below, sequenced in a study of T cells expressing NK-cell markers (dated by TCRdb to 2018 to 2020). Receptor amplification or capture employed 5' RACE. The instrument was an Illumina HiSeq 2000. Reprocessed by TCRdb, the reads give a single entry per CDR3 protein sequence, without DNA. The sample's clone listing holds 130,000 to 150,000 distinct CDR3 sequences. Of the sample, about 12% falls within the top ten clones. The sequencing input was blood T cells: a sorted CD56 or NKG2C T cell subset, CD4+ or CD8+ T cells, or bulk PBMC T cells (not recorded which). Source of these receptors: a man younger than 35 in good health. Donor details come from another sample of the same person, matched by shared clones.

The V and J genes are TRBV4-2 and TRBJ2-7; TCRdb's assignment of TRBD2 cannot be checked, as there is no DNA. The CDR3 has 14 amino acids. The germline V gene has CDR1 LGHNA and CDR2 YNFKEQ. The CDR3 is CASSQEGTYYEQYF.

The chain employs TRBV7-9 and TRBJ1-1. Looked up from germline, CDR1 is SEHNR and CDR2 is FQNEAQ (reference sequence). This CDR3 contains 12 residues. CDR3 residues: CASSPFNTEAFF.

The rearrangement uses TRBV7-8 and TRBJ2-1. CDR1 SGHVS and CDR2 FQNEAQ come from the germline V gene. This CDR3 spans 15 amino acids. The CDR3 loop reads CASGSSGNSYNEQFF.

The chain links TRBV27 to TRBJ2-1; TCRdb designates TRBD2, a call that cannot be tested without DNA. Per germline, CDR1 MNHEY and CDR2 SMNVEV (reference sequence). The CDR3 is 16 residues long. The CDR3 spells CASSLSPSLDYNEQFF.

The CDR3 region is CASSERTGLPGELFF. J is TRBJ2-2 and V is TRBV6-1; TCRdb's D gene call, TRBD1, goes unchecked for lack of DNA. The germline CDR1 and CDR2 sequences are MNHNS and SASEGT. The CDR3 sequence is 15 residues long.

The J gene is TRBJ1-1, the V gene TRBV13; as DNA is missing, the TRBD1 call by TCRdb cannot be tested. Germline values: CDR1 PRHDT, CDR2 FYEKMQ (reference sequence). This CDR3 comprises 15 residues. The CDR3 loop reads CASSWGVGTPAEAFF. Together with reference TRBV13 and TRBJ1-1, the CDR3 gives the full variable domain: AAGVIQSPRHLIKEKRETATLKCYPIPRHDTVYWYQQGPGQDPQFLISFYEKMQSDKGSIPDRFSAQQFSDYHSELNMSSLELGDSALYFCASSWGVGTPAEAFFGQGTRLTVV.

The CDR3: CSVGGIGSYNEQFF. The chain combines TRBV29-1 with TRBJ2-1. Germline V gene data show CDR1 as SQVTM and CDR2 as ANQGSEA. The CDR3 consists of 14 residues.

This chain links TRBV3-1 with TRBJ2-5; TCRdb outputs TRBD1, but without DNA this stays unchecked. The CDR3 runs 15 residues. CDR1 is LGHDT and CDR2 is YNNKEL in the germline V gene (reference sequence). The CDR3 loop is CASSRGQGLQETQYF.

The gene calls are TRBV20-1 and TRBJ2-1; TCRdb returns TRBD2, unconfirmable since there is no DNA. The CDR3 consists of 16 residues. The V gene's germline CDR1 is DFQATT and CDR2 SNEGSKA (reference sequence). This chain's CDR3 is CSARDGGGPGGGEQFF.

This rearrangement joins TRBV29-1 to TRBJ2-1; the D call of TRBD2 rests on TCRdb alone, since no DNA is present to check it. From germline, CDR1 is SQVTM and CDR2 ANQGSEA. The CDR3 length is 14 residues. CDR3 protein: CSVDLTSGSNEQFF.

The chain uses TRBV7-9 and TRBJ2-1; TCRdb proposes TRBD2, but this gene call is untestable without DNA. The CDR3 extends over 16 amino acids. Germline CDR1 SEHNR, CDR2 FQNEAQ (reference sequence). The CDR3 here is CASRPVAGPSYNEQFF.

The V gene is TRBV18, the J gene TRBJ2-5; the D call of TRBD2 rests on TCRdb alone, since no DNA is present to check it. Germline assignment: CDR1 KGHSH and CDR2 LQKENI. The CDR3 sequence is 18 residues long. The CDR3 reads CASSATGLAGELQETQYF.

This chain joins TRBV18 and TRBJ2-1; TCRdb gives TRBD2 as the D gene, but with no DNA this cannot be confirmed. The germline V gene encodes CDR1 KGHSH and CDR2 LQKENI. The CDR3 extends over 15 amino acids. The CDR3 protein is CASSPLRGENDEQFF.

The chain is built from TRBV20-1 and TRBJ2-5. The CDR3 runs to 14 residues. From germline, CDR1 is DFQATT and CDR2 SNEGSKA (reference sequence). This CDR3 is CSARDFISEETQYF.

V and J are TRBV5-4 and TRBJ2-1. This CDR3 contains 11 residues. Germline CDR1 is SGHNT and CDR2 is YYREEE (reference sequence). The CDR3 sequence: CASGVSNEQFF.

This sequence joins TRBV3-1 and TRBJ2-5. Germline-derived CDR1 and CDR2 are LGHDT and YNNKEL (reference sequence). This CDR3 contains 14 residues. CDR3 protein: CASSQEYSEETQYF.

The chain couples TRBV5-1 to TRBJ2-2; the TCRdb D gene call, TRBD2, has no DNA to confirm it. The germline V gene has CDR1 SGHRS and CDR2 YFSETQ. The CDR3 has 12 amino acids. CDR3 residues: CASQIVGGELFF.

This rearrangement joins TRBV18 to TRBJ1-5; the D call of TRBD1 rests on TCRdb alone, since no DNA is present to check it. CDR1 and CDR2 from the germline V gene are KGHSH and LQKENI. This CDR3 comprises 13 residues. CDR3 region: CASSPGGRDPQHF.

V is TRBV30 and J is TRBJ2-1. There are 14 residues in the CDR3. Germline values: CDR1 GTSNPN, CDR2 SVGIG (reference sequence). The CDR3 loop reads CAWSVSGRSNEQFF.

V and J are TRBV20-1 and TRBJ2-7; TCRdb's D call, TRBD1, is unchecked because there is no DNA. Looked up from germline, CDR1 is DFQATT and CDR2 is SNEGSKA (reference sequence). The CDR3 runs to 15 residues. This CDR3 reads CSAREGDRGGYEQYF.

V gene TRBV7-6 combines with J gene TRBJ2-7; TCRdb returns TRBD2, unconfirmable since there is no DNA. The CDR3 consists of 14 residues. Germline V lookup: CDR1 SGHVS, CDR2 FNYEAQ. The CDR3 is CASSLEREDYEQYF.

V usage is TRBV18 and J usage is TRBJ2-5; TCRdb outputs TRBD1, but without DNA this stays unchecked. The CDR3 consists of 17 residues. Germline values: CDR1 KGHSH, CDR2 LQKENI. The CDR3 sequence is CASSPPLPDRAQETQYF.

This CDR3 reads CASSLSGTGWEKLFF. The genes are TRBV27 and TRBJ1-4; the TCRdb D gene call, TRBD1, has no DNA to confirm it. From germline, CDR1 is MNHEY and CDR2 SMNVEV (reference sequence). This CDR3 has 15 amino acids.

This rearrangement joins TRBV7-6 to TRBJ2-1; absent DNA, TCRdb's TRBD2 call cannot be checked. From germline, CDR1 is SGHVS and CDR2 FNYEAQ. The length of the CDR3 is 14 residues. This chain's CDR3 is CAVTSGSSYNEQFF.

The chain has TRBV6-1 and TRBJ2-4; TCRdb selects TRBD2, and the lack of DNA leaves this call unchecked. In germline, CDR1 is MNHNS, CDR2 SASEGT. CDR3 length equals 15 residues. The CDR3 region is CASSGGGGEWDIQYF.

The chain combines TRBV12-3 or TRBV12-4 with TRBJ2-2; TCRdb's D call, TRBD2, is unchecked because there is no DNA. CDR3 size: 13 residues. CDR3 protein: CASSQTILWELFF.

CDR3 protein: CASSQDGRGTETQYF. The J gene is TRBJ2-5, the V gene TRBV4-1; TCRdb's D call, TRBD1, is unchecked because there is no DNA. Germline V lookup: CDR1 MGHRA, CDR2 YSYEKL. This CDR3 is 15 amino acids long.

The gene calls are TRBV13 and TRBJ1-4; the TCRdb call, TRBD1, lacks DNA for checking. Germline V CDR1 and CDR2: PRHDT, FYEKMQ (reference sequence). This CDR3 is 12 amino acids long. The CDR3 loop is CASKTGVEKLFF.

The CDR3 loop is CASSEAGQVGGQETQYF. The chain has TRBV2 and TRBJ2-5; TCRdb's D call of TRBD2 is untestable without DNA. CDR1 and CDR2 from the germline V gene are SNHLY and FYNNEI. This CDR3 contains 17 residues. The full variable domain, with the rest looked up from reference TRBV2 and TRBJ2-5, is EPEVTQTPSHQVTQMGQEVILRCVPISNHLYFYWYRQILGQKVEFLVSFYNNEISEKSEIFDDQFSVERPDGSNFTLKIRSTKLEDSAMYFCASSEAGQVGGQETQYFGPGTRLLVL.